There are a few counts of the clone carrying this T cell receptor beta chain. Its antigen remains unknown. The data derive from a study of siplizumab effects on memory and regulatory T cells. Findings of the study overall: There were only a minor fraction of alloreactive clones that mapped to unstimulated subsets. Siplizumab significantly brought down the alloreactive sequences that trace back to unstimulated CD4+ memory cells. In unstimulated cells, naive T cells appeared more diverse than memory T cells and seemed major alloresponse contributors.

The protocol was immunoSEQ multiplex PCR, while the TCRdb copy is restricted to in-frame clones and leaves out a portion. Altogether over 12,000 clones are present, around 49% being singletons, with the ten largest covering 7% to 9%. The mixed lymphocyte reaction cells underwent coculture at 37°C for five to seven days. Responder PBMCs underwent CFSE labelling, stimulator PBMCs underwent Violet Dye labelling, and both were mixed at 1:1. The CDR3 extends over 13 amino acids. Germline V gene data show CDR1 as SNHLY and CDR2 as FYNNEI. V shed 6 bases and J shed 5 bases, with 13 bases lying between them.

The specimen was CFSE-low (dividing) CD4+ T cells sorted from an allogeneic mixed lymphocyte reaction. This sequence originates from a human donor in good health; the cells came from an allogeneic mixed lymphocyte reaction. The chain joins TRBV2 to TRBJ1-1, with D maybe TRBD1 (5 bases). In nucleotides, the CDR3 is TGTGCCAGCAGAGAGGACACTTGGACTGAAGCTTTCTTT. The encoded protein is CASREDTWTEAFF.